This is a list of T cell receptor beta chains from one sample in a study of blood T cell repertoires in COVID-19. Assay used: immunoSEQ multiplex PCR; TCRdb lists only in-frame clones, some missing. The data contain around 250,000 clones, over 75% of them seen just once; the ten biggest clones take up around 7.8%. Sequences were obtained from peripheral blood. The receptor set was obtained from a human donor in a cohort sampled during active COVID-19. Each CDR3 is given with its conserved first and last residue. Each record gives: J gene, clone size, D gene, V gene, CDR3 DNA, CDR3 protein. The D gene is left open where the match is weak. The listing skips clone size in some rows; elsewhere it reads once, few, many or a size class.

TRBJ1-1	.	.	TRBV10-3	TGTGCCATCAAGGACTCGGGTACTGAAGCTTTCTTT	CAIKDSGTEAFF
TRBJ1-2	.	TRBD1	TRBV9	TGTGCCAGCAGCAACCGGGACAGGGGGCCGGGCTACACCTTC	CASSNRDRGPGYTF
TRBJ2-5	.	.	TRBV29-1	TGCAGCGTGTACCTCGGGGAGACCCAGTACTTC	CSVYLGETQYF
TRBJ2-1	once	.	TRBV2	TGTGCCAGCAGCCAACTAGCTAGCAGCTCCTACAATGAGCAGTTCTTC	CASSQLASSSYNEQFF
TRBJ2-1	.	TRBD2	TRBV11-3	TGTGCCAGCAGCTTGCGGGAGATGTCCTACAATGAGCAGTTCTTC	CASSLREMSYNEQFF
TRBJ2-3	.	.	TRBV6-2/TRBV6-3	TGTGCCAGCAGTTACCCGGGAACTAATACGCAGTATTTT	CASSYPGTNTQYF
TRBJ2-7	.	TRBD2	TRBV3-1/TRBV3-2	TGTGCCAGCAGCCAAGAGCAGCGGGGGGGCCTGAAAGGCGAGCAGTACTTC	CASSQEQRGGLKGEQYF
TRBJ2-2	.	TRBD1	TRBV19	TGTGCCAGTACCAAGGGACAGGGATGGTCCGGGGAGCTGTTTTTT	CASTKGQGWSGELFF
TRBJ2-5	.	.	TRBV14	TGTGCCACCTCGGCAGGGGCAAGAATTGAAGAGACCCAGTACTTC	CATSAGARIEETQYF
TRBJ2-3	.	TRBD1	TRBV5-1	TGCGCCAGCAGCCCGAGGACAGGGGAGGATACGCAGTATTTT	CASSPRTGEDTQYF